This paragraph reports one T cell receptor beta chain. Mismatch with germline at one junction end may stem from a read error. The sample is drawn from a study of blood T cell repertoires in COVID-19. The wider study: Sample material is recorded as cDNA or gDNA derived from T cells, B-cell-depleted T cells, or PBMCs.

The CDR3 totals 12 residues. Assay: immunoSEQ multiplex PCR; the TCRdb copy retains only in-frame clones and omits some. Of 60,000 or so clones listed, 75% to 90% are singletons. The chain has TRBV12-3 or TRBV12-4 and TRBJ2-4; 10 nucleotides align to TRBD1. The sample comprised peripheral blood. The TCR comes from a human donor with acute or convalescent COVID-19. The donor label of this sample is uncertain. The CDR3, as DNA: TGTGCCAGCAGTGGCGATCCGGGACAGGGGAACTTC. This encodes CASSGDPGQGNF.